These T cell receptor beta chains were read from a single sample in a study of blood T cell repertoires in COVID-19. Measured with immunoSEQ multiplex PCR; TCRdb has only the in-frame clones, and not every one. Found here are 90,000 to 120,000 clones, around four fifths of them singletons; the top ten hold roughly 4%. The material sequenced was peripheral blood. The source is a man in his 70s with acute or convalescent COVID-19. CDR3s include the opening cysteine and the closing phenylalanine or tryptophan. The order of the fields is D gene, clone size, J gene, CDR3 length, V gene, CDR3 DNA, CDR3 protein. D genes are given only for firm matches. The size entry is marked missing in some rows and otherwise reads once, few, many or a size class.

. . TRBJ1-5 15 TRBV6-5 TGTGCCAGCAGGATTAGATGGGGCAGCAATCAGCCCCAGCATTTT CASRIRWGSNQPQHF
. few TRBJ2-5 13 TRBV27 TGTGCCAGCACCCACTTACCCAAAGAGACCCAGTACTTC CASTHLPKETQYF
TRBD1 . TRBJ1-1 14 TRBV5-1 TGCGCCAGCAGCATGGGGACAGAAATGGCTGAAGCTTTCTTT CASSMGTEMAEAFF
. . TRBJ1-3 13 TRBV12-3/TRBV12-4 TGTGCCAGCAGACGAGACTCCTTGGACACCATATATTTT CASRRDSLDTIYF
TRBD1 . TRBJ1-2 15 TRBV9 TGTGCCAGCAGCCCTGGGACAGCGCGCAACTATGGCTACACCTTC CASSPGTARNYGYTF
TRBD1 . TRBJ1-5 14 TRBV6-5 TGTGCCAGCAGTACCGGGACAGGGGATCAGCCCCAGCATTTT CASSTGTGDQPQHF
. . TRBJ1-2 14 TRBV7-9 TGTGCCAGCAGCTTAGACAGGGAAAACTATGGCTACACCTTC CASSLDRENYGYTF
TRBD1 . TRBJ1-1 13 TRBV5-4 TGTGCCAGCAGCCTTCCAGGGGGCGATGAAGCTTTCTTT CASSLPGGDEAFF
. . TRBJ1-1 14 TRBV6-5 TGTGCCAGCAGCCACAGGGCGCCGAACACTGAAGCTTTCTTT CASSHRAPNTEAFF
. . TRBJ1-3 17 TRBV19 TGTGCCAGTAGTATAATGGAGACTCTACGCTCTGGAAACACCATATATTTT CASSIMETLRSGNTIYF
TRBD2 . TRBJ2-1 18 TRBV5-1 TGCGCCAGCAGCTTCGGCGGGGGGTCCCTGAGCTCCTACAATGAGCAGTTCTTC CASSFGGGSLSSYNEQFF
. . TRBJ1-5 14 TRBV27 TGTGCCAGCAGTTTGGGCCAGGGAGGACAGCCCCAGCATTTT CASSLGQGGQPQHF
. . TRBJ1-5 13 TRBV6-5 TGTGCCAGCAGTCGGGAAAGGAATCAGCCCCAGCATTTT CASSRERNQPQHF
. few TRBJ1-6 14 TRBV10-3 TGTGCCATCAGTGAGTCAAGTCCGGAGGGGCCCCTCCACTTT CAISESSPEGPLHF
TRBD1 few TRBJ1-4 16 TRBV6-4 TGTGCCAGCAGTGACCCGGGACAGGGTCGATCTGAAAAACTGTTTTTT CASSDPGQGRSEKLFF
. . TRBJ2-5 13 TRBV3-1/TRBV3-2 TGTGCCAGCAGCCGGCGGGGCCAAGAGACCCAGTACTTC CASSRRGQETQYF
. . TRBJ1-5 19 TRBV5-8 TGTGCCAGCAGCCGGAGGCTGGGGAGGGGGGCCTATAGCAATCAGCCCCAGCATTTT CASSRRLGRGAYSNQPQHF
TRBD1 . TRBJ1-2 15 TRBV7-3 TGTGCCAGCAGCTCCTCGGGACAGCTTGATGGTGGCTACACCTTC CASSSSGQLDGGYTF
. . TRBJ1-4 13 TRBV29-1 TGCAGCGCCGCCGGGGGGAGCCTTGAAAAACTGTTTTTT CSAAGGSLEKLFF
. . TRBJ2-3 15 TRBV6-5 TGTGCCAGCCGCCTCGGGCGGACTCCAACAGATACGCAGTATTTT CASRLGRTPTDTQYF
. . TRBJ2-1 12 TRBV7-9 TGTGCCAGCAGCTCCTTCGACAATGAGCAGTTCTTC CASSSFDNEQFF
TRBD1 once TRBJ2-5 13 TRBV12-3/TRBV12-4 TGTGCCAGCAGATCGACAGGGGCGAAGACCCAGTACTTC CASRSTGAKTQYF
TRBD1 . TRBJ1-2 15 TRBV6-5 TGTGCCAGCAGTCACGACAGGGAGCCCGTTTATGGCTACACCTTC CASSHDREPVYGYTF
TRBD2 . TRBJ2-1 15 TRBV2 TGTGCCAGCAGCCCCACTAGCGGGGGGTCCAATGAGCAGTTCTTC CASSPTSGGSNEQFF
. . TRBJ1-1 12 TRBV7-9 TGTGCCAGCAGCTTAGGCCCAAAGCCGGCTTTCTTT CASSLGPKPAFF